This TCR beta chain originates from a study of cytomegalovirus exposure and HLA in healthy donors. Generated by immunoSEQ multiplex PCR, the TCRdb table keeps only in-frame clones and is missing some. The table has 260,000 or so clones, about 86% seen once; the top ten hold less than 3%. The CDR3 length is 13 residues. The junction had 8 bases not matched to a gene; V was cut back by 7 bases and J by 9 bases. The germline V gene has CDR1 MNHEY and CDR2 SMNVEV (reference sequence). The gene calls are TRBV27 and TRBJ2-1; 8 bases match TRBD1. This TCR derives from a man between 18 and 35 years old in good health and CMV-seronegative. Sequences were obtained from PBMCs. CDR3 DNA: TGTGCCAGCACCACACAGGGGGTCGGTGAGCAGTTCTTC. Residues: CASTTQGVGEQFF.